This passage covers 29 T cell receptor beta chains from one sample sequenced in a study of blood T cell repertoires in COVID-19. The method was immunoSEQ multiplex PCR; TCRdb's version includes in-frame clones alone and lacks a portion of them. The data hold 150,000 to 200,000 clones, with around nine tenths observed a single time. Sequencing was performed on peripheral blood. Receptors originate from a man aged 65 to 85 with acute or convalescent COVID-19.

The chain couples TRBV4-1 to TRBJ1-2; 8 bases line up with TRBD1. CDR3 size: 16 residues. Germline CDR1 reads MGHRA; CDR2 reads YSYEKL. Trimming took 2 bases from V and 5 from J; bases not matched to a gene: 10. Here the CDR3 DNA reads TGCGCCAGCAGCCAACAGTGGACAGGGAAGGGGTATGGCTACACCTTC. Protein sequence: CASSQQWTGKGYGYTF.

The chain uses TRBV28 and TRBJ1-1, with TRBD1 identical over 8 bases. The CDR3 length is 14 residues. Germline CDR1 and CDR2: MDHEN and SYDVKM. Unmatched junction bases numbered 7, after V lost 7 bases and J lost 3 bases. CDR3 protein: CASIRGQQYTEAFF. The CDR3 DNA follows: TGTGCCAGCATCAGGGGGCAGCAATACACTGAAGCTTTCTTT.

This chain links TRBV11-2 with TRBJ2-3; tentative D call: TRBD1 (5 bases). CDR1 is SGHAT, CDR2 FQNNGV, per germline. The CDR3 runs 15 residues. V lost 4 bases to trimming and J lost 1 base, with 12 bases between them. The CDR3 reads CASSSVRDRTDTQYF. CDR3 coding DNA: TGTGCCAGCAGCTCAGTCAGGGATCGCACAGATACGCAGTATTTT.

This clone was picked up one time. Other DNA sequences in this sample translate to the same CDR3. The genes are TRBV9 and TRBJ2-6; the match to TRBD2 covers 7 bases. Germline CDR1 and CDR2: SGDLS and YYNGEE. The J segment lost 2 bases and the V segment lost 2 bases, leaving 4 bases of the junction unmatched. The CDR3 is 16 residues long. The CDR3 is CASSVLGGAGANVLTF. The CDR3 bases are TGTGCCAGCAGCGTCCTTGGGGGGGCTGGGGCCAACGTCCTGACTTTC.

The rearrangement joins TRBV6-5 to TRBJ1-2; 8 nucleotides agree with TRBD1. J lost 6 bases, V lost 2 bases, and 8 bases had no gene match. CDR1 and CDR2 from the germline V gene are MNHEY and SVGAGI. The CDR3 contains 15 residues. For the CDR3, the DNA is TGTGCCAGCAGTTACCGTCAGGGGGCGCGCAATGGCTACACCTTC. Residues: CASSYRQGARNGYTF.

In the case of this clone: At the DNA level, this CDR3 is encoded by other sequences in the same sample as well. This chain joins TRBV9 and TRBJ1-2; 8 bases align to TRBD1. This CDR3 region has 12 residues. V was clipped by 4 bases and J by 8 bases; unmatched bases: 4. Germline assignment: CDR1 SGDLS and CDR2 YYNGEE. CDR3 nucleotides: TGTGCCAGCAGCCCCAGGGGGCTCGGCTACACCTTC. It yields the protein CASSPRGLGYTF.

The gene calls are TRBV10-3 and TRBJ2-7; no clear D. Trimming removed 0 bases at V and 3 bases at J, with 6 bases between. The germline CDR1 and CDR2 sequences are ENHRY and SYGVKD. This CDR3 contains 13 residues. The CDR3: CAISESLNYEQYF. The CDR3 DNA reads TGTGCCATCAGTGAGTCGTTAAACTACGAGCAGTACTTC.

V is TRBV27 and J is TRBJ2-7; 10 bases agree with TRBD1. Germline values: CDR1 MNHEY, CDR2 SMNVEV (reference sequence). The CDR3 is made up of 16 amino acids. Unmatched junction bases numbered 9, after V lost 0 bases and J lost 7 bases. CDR3 loop: CASSLSIGTGVIEQYF. CDR3 coding DNA: TGTGCCAGCAGTTTATCGATCGGGACAGGGGTGATTGAGCAGTACTTC.

The chain recombines TRBV3-1 (or the pseudogene TRBV3-2) with TRBJ2-5; no firm D call. Germline V gene lookup returns CDR1 LGHDT and CDR2 YNNKEL (reference sequence). V was cut by 2 bases and J by 5 bases, with 9 bases left in between. The CDR3 consists of 13 residues. The DNA for the CDR3 is TGTGCCAGCAGCCAATGGATCGGGGAGACCCAGTACTTC. Encoded protein: CASSQWIGETQYF.

The J gene is TRBJ2-4, the V gene TRBV5-6; 7 bases map to TRBD1. Germline assignment: CDR1 SGHDT and CDR2 YYEEEE. The CDR3 is made up of 14 amino acids. V was pared by 2 bases and J by 3 bases, with 2 bases of the junction left unmatched. The CDR3 nucleotides are TGTGCCAGCAGCTTTCCAGGGGGCAAAAACATTCAGTACTTC. Translating it yields CASSFPGGKNIQYF.

The chain combines TRBV5-4 with TRBJ2-3; D not certain. Germline loops: CDR1 SGHNT, CDR2 YYREEE (reference sequence). The ends were cut back, 5 bases at V and 0 bases at J, with 16 bases in the middle. The CDR3 consists of 16 residues. Here the CDR3 DNA reads TGTGCCAGCAGACCCGAAAAAACTGCTAGCACAGATACGCAGTATTTT. Its protein is CASRPEKTASTDTQYF.

V gene TRBV18 combines with J gene TRBJ1-4; D is ambiguous. V lost 0 bases and J lost 7, with 6 bases in between. Germline CDR1 is KGHSH and CDR2 is LQKENI. The CDR3 runs 13 residues. The CDR3 DNA is TGTGCCAGCTCACCACCGTCAGTTGAAAAACTGTTTTTT. It specifies CASSPPSVEKLFF.

J is TRBJ2-7 and V is TRBV19; tentatively, D is TRBD2 (6 bases). CDR3 size: 13 residues. Trimming removed 2 bases from V and 6 bases from J, with 11 bases in between. The V gene's germline CDR1 is LNHDA and CDR2 SQIVND (reference sequence). The CDR3 sequence: CASSISGGSEQYF. The CDR3 bases are TGTGCCAGTAGTATATCCGGAGGGTCCGAGCAGTACTTC.

The CDR3 region has the DNA TGCGCCAGCAGCCCGATTTCGGGCACTGAAGCTTTCTTT. It codes for CASSPISGTEAFF. The V and J genes are TRBV5-1 and TRBJ1-1; D is unresolved. Between the trimmed V and J ends, which lost 4 bases and 4 bases, there was a span of 11 bases. The CDR3 sequence is 13 residues long. Germline CDR1 and CDR2: SGHRS and YFSETQ. Drawing the rest from reference TRBV5-1 and TRBJ1-1, the complete variable domain is KAGVTQTPRYLIKTRGQQVTLSCSPISGHRSVSWYQQTPGQGLQFLFEYFSETQRNKGNFPGRFSGRQFSNSRSEMNVSTLELGDSALYLCASSPISGTEAFFGQGTRLTVV.

The chain combines TRBV7-2 with TRBJ1-2, with D uncertain. The CDR3 extends over 11 amino acids. The germline V and J ends were trimmed by 1 base and 8 bases, with 5 bases remaining between them. From germline, CDR1 is SGHTA and CDR2 FQGNSA. CDR3 loop: CASSLVLGYTF. The DNA for the CDR3 is TGTGCCAGCAGCTTAGTCTTGGGCTACACCTTC.

DNA for the CDR3: TGCGCCAGCAGCTCCCTGACAGGGGGTAACTATGGCTACACCTTC. Protein product: CASSSLTGGNYGYTF. V and J are TRBV5-1 and TRBJ1-2; 9 bases line up with TRBD1. CDR3 length equals 15 residues. Germline lookup yields CDR1 SGHRS and CDR2 YFSETQ. J lost 1 base, V lost 3 bases, and 4 bases had no gene match. The variable domain in full, completed from reference TRBV5-1 and TRBJ1-2, reads KAGVTQTPRYLIKTRGQQVTLSCSPISGHRSVSWYQQTPGQGLQFLFEYFSETQRNKGNFPGRFSGRQFSNSRSEMNVSTLELGDSALYLCASSSLTGGNYGYTFGSGTRLTVV.

V is TRBV2 and J is TRBJ2-5; unclear D gene. V dropped 6 bases and J dropped 5 bases, with 19 bases sitting between them. This CDR3 is built from 15 residues. CDR1 SNHLY and CDR2 FYNNEI come from the germline V gene. The CDR3 loop reads CASSSESIGGETQYF. CDR3 in DNA: TGTGCCAGCAGCTCGGAGAGTATCGGTGGGGAGACCCAGTACTTC.

The chain has TRBV6-5 and TRBJ2-7, with 10 bases lining up with TRBD1. The CDR3 contains 15 residues. The junction had 6 bases not matched to a gene; V was cut back by 5 bases and J by 2 bases. CDR1 is MNHEY and CDR2 is SVGAGI in the germline V gene. CDR3 nucleotides: TGTGCCAGCAGTCGCAATGGACAGGGGGCCTACGAGCAGTACTTC. As protein: CASSRNGQGAYEQYF.

This clone turned up a few times. The V call is TRBV18, the J call TRBJ1-4; no clear D gene. The CDR3 loop spans 18 amino acids. Trimming pared 0 bases from V and 0 bases from J, leaving 14 bases between. Germline V lookup: CDR1 KGHSH, CDR2 LQKENI. CDR3: CASSPPAGIGTTNEKLFF. Here the CDR3 DNA reads TGTGCCAGCTCACCACCGGCGGGGATCGGGACAACTAATGAAAAACTGTTTTTT.

This rearrangement joins TRBV10-3 to TRBJ2-7, with 7 bases fitting TRBD1. V was clipped by 5 bases and J by 12 bases; unmatched bases: 10. Germline CDR1 is ENHRY and CDR2 is SYGVKD. The CDR3 extends over 12 amino acids. The CDR3 reads CAISQGDSRSYF. As DNA, the CDR3 is TGTGCCATCAGTCAAGGGGACAGTAGATCGTACTTC.

The gene calls are TRBV7-3 and TRBJ1-2, with D possibly matching TRBD1 (5 bases). Germline loops: CDR1 SGHTA, CDR2 FQGTGA. This CDR3 contains 15 residues. V was trimmed by 1 base and J by 0 bases, leaving 9 bases between them. For the CDR3, the DNA is TGTGCCAGCAGCTTAAGTAGGACAACTAACTATGGCTACACCTTC. Its translation is CASSLSRTTNYGYTF.

This clone was seen a single time. CDR3 sequence reads: CASSRSPGTGTQPQHF. CDR3 coding DNA: TGTGCCAGCAGCCGATCTCCAGGGACAGGGACTCAGCCCCAGCATTTT. This chain joins TRBV6-6 and TRBJ1-5; 9 bases agree with TRBD1. Trimming at V came to 6 bases and at J to 6 bases, leaving 12 bases not matched to a gene. CDR3 length equals 16 residues. Germline-derived CDR1 and CDR2 are MNHNY and SVGAGI (reference sequence).

The rearrangement uses TRBV5-6 and TRBJ1-2, with D unresolved. The germline gives CDR1 SGHDT, CDR2 YYEEEE. The CDR3 loop spans 14 amino acids. V dropped 0 bases and J dropped 5 bases, with 11 bases sitting between them. The CDR3 bases are TGTGCCAGCAGCTTGGACAGAGGAGGGTATGGCTACACCTTC. This gives the protein CASSLDRGGYGYTF.

This chain connects TRBV11-2 to TRBJ1-2; D gene ambiguous. This CDR3 is built from 16 residues. V lost 1 base and J lost 4, with 16 bases in between. CDR1 SGHAT and CDR2 FQNNGV come from the germline V gene. CDR3 sequence: CASSLALNRVSYGYTF. The CDR3 nucleotides read TGTGCCAGCAGCTTAGCCCTAAACCGGGTCTCCTATGGCTACACCTTC.

The chain is built from TRBV7-9 and TRBJ2-1, with D possibly TRBD2 on 6 matching bases. Looked up from germline, CDR1 is SEHNR and CDR2 is FQNEAQ (reference sequence). The CDR3 consists of 12 residues. V was shortened by 7 bases and J by 11 bases, with 15 bases between the two germline ends. The CDR3 sequence: CASTSGVSKQFF. The CDR3 nucleotides read TGTGCCAGCACCTCGGGGGTCAGCAAGCAGTTCTTC.

The rearrangement links TRBV7-9 to TRBJ2-7; TRBD2 might be the D (5 bases). The CDR3 consists of 16 residues. The germline V gene encodes CDR1 SEHNR and CDR2 FQNEAQ (reference sequence). V lost 4 bases to trimming and J lost 3 bases, with 19 bases between them. The chain's CDR3 is CASSSPLGRSSYEQYF. DNA for the CDR3: TGTGCCAGCAGCTCCCCCTTAGGGAGAAGTAGCTACGAGCAGTACTTC. The full variable domain, completed using reference TRBV7-9 and TRBJ2-7, is DTGVSQNPRHKITKRGQNVTFRCDPISEHNRLYWYRQTLGQGPEFLTYFQNEAQLEKSRLLSDRFSAERPKGSFSTLEIQRTEQGDSAMYLCASSSPLGRSSYEQYFGPGTRLTVT.

This clone was recorded a few times. The V gene is TRBV5-1, the J gene TRBJ1-5, with no clear D. The CDR3 runs 13 residues. Deletions cut 4 bases from V and 5 bases from J, with 10 bases between. The germline V gene has CDR1 SGHRS and CDR2 YFSETQ. The chain's CDR3 is CASSLDPDQPQHF. The CDR3 DNA sequence: TGCGCCAGCAGCCTGGACCCGGATCAGCCCCAGCATTTT.

The CDR3 spells CASSQAGGASNELFF. The DNA of the CDR3 is TGTGCCAGCAGCCAGGCGGGAGGGGCGTCGAACGAACTGTTTTTT. The chain employs TRBV7-9 and TRBJ1-4, with D tentatively TRBD1 (5 bases). Between the trimmed V and J ends, which lost 5 bases and 12 bases, there was a span of 22 bases. The CDR3 is made up of 15 amino acids. Germline assignment: CDR1 SEHNR and CDR2 FQNEAQ (reference sequence).

The chain links TRBV28 to TRBJ1-6; D possibly corresponds to TRBD1 (5 bases). This CDR3 is built from 17 residues. V was clipped by 4 bases and J by 13 bases, with 26 bases between them. Germline-derived CDR1 and CDR2 are MDHEN and SYDVKM. CDR3 region: CASSYPRDRPLGGPLHF. The CDR3 bases are TGTGCCAGCAGTTACCCGCGGGACCGACCCCTGGGTGGGCCCCTCCACTTT.